This T cell receptor beta chain was retrieved from a study of T cells after yellow fever vaccination. As regards this clonotype: Its specificity is not known.

The study, taken as a whole, reports: Abundant clonotypes from the bulk population could contaminate FACS-sorted repertoires. Post-booster reappearance was seen for most primary-vaccination clones (just under 97% CD4, 75% to 90% CD8).

V dropped 4 bases and J dropped 3; count of bases not matched to a gene: 3. The CDR3 loop spans 13 amino acids. CDR1 SEHNR and CDR2 FQNEAQ come from the germline V gene (reference sequence). They built TCR cDNA with 5'RACE template switching, a step that put in a universal primer site and UMIs. TCRdb ran MiXCR on the 5' RACE reads and lists one entry per CDR3 protein. The data contain more than 250,000 distinct CDR3 sequences, 6.8% of them singletons. This TCR was sampled from a man in his late teens or twenties who received the YFV17D yellow fever vaccine. This specimen was PBMCs, taken 45 days after the first yellow fever vaccination. The rearrangement joins TRBV7-9 to TRBJ2-7, with 7 bases aligning to TRBD1. The CDR3 DNA reads TGTGCCAGCAGCTCGACAGGGAGCTACGAGCAGTACGTC. It translates to CASSSTGSYEQYV.